These 18 T cell receptor beta chains share one sample of origin, sequenced in a study of cytomegalovirus exposure and HLA in healthy donors. The repertoire was sequenced with immunoSEQ multiplex PCR; TCRdb's copy has only in-frame clones and lacks some. This sample yields about 75,000 clones, of which over 80% are seen a single time; 3% belongs to the top ten. Sequencing input: PBMCs. The receptors were gathered from a man aged 25-45 years in good health and CMV-seronegative.

The CDR3 nucleotides read TGCAGCGTTGACTTTGGACAGGGACGCGAGCAGTACTTC. Amino acids: CSVDFGQGREQYF. This chain joins TRBV29-1 and TRBJ2-7; 8 nucleotides align to TRBD1. The CDR3 contains 13 residues. The germline V gene encodes CDR1 SQVTM and CDR2 ANQGSEA. V shed 3 bases and J 6 bases; nucleotides not matched to a gene: 7.

The chain carries TRBV27 and TRBJ1-5; D gene unclear. The V end was cut by 4 bases, the J end by 5 bases, with 21 bases between. This CDR3 is built from 17 residues. CDR1 is MNHEY, CDR2 SMNVEV, per germline (reference sequence). The CDR3 is CASSYHGEPRLDQPQHF. CDR3 bases: TGTGCCAGCAGTTATCACGGGGAGCCGAGGTTAGATCAGCCCCAGCATTTT.

The V gene is TRBV28, the J gene TRBJ2-7; 7 positions agree with TRBD2. Germline V gives CDR1 MDHEN, CDR2 SYDVKM. The CDR3 is 11 amino acids. The junction had 3 bases not matched to a gene; V was cut back by 6 bases and J by 7 bases. The CDR3 DNA follows: TGTGCCAGCAGATTGCGGGGGGAGCAGTACTTC. It yields the protein CASRLRGEQYF.

This chain connects TRBV2 to TRBJ1-5, with 7 bases fitting TRBD1. The V gene's germline CDR1 is SNHLY and CDR2 FYNNEI. The V and J ends lost 6 bases and 3 bases, in that order; junction bases with no gene match: 2. The CDR3 runs to 13 residues. CDR3 in amino acids: CASRGTVNQPQHF. CDR3 nucleotides: TGTGCCAGCAGGGGGACAGTCAATCAGCCCCAGCATTTT.

The J gene is TRBJ2-7, the V gene TRBV21-1; TRBD1, the table's D call, was not compared with the DNA. TRBV21-1 corresponds to a pseudogene. This CDR3 spans 19 amino acids. CDR3 loop: CASSSPDRAGGSLPYEQYV. The CDR3, as DNA: TGTGCCAGCAGTTCCCCTGATAGGGCAGGGGGTTCCCTACCATACGAGCAGTACGTC.

V is TRBV27 and J is TRBJ1-2, with 12 nucleotides matching TRBD1. V trimming: 5 bases; J trimming: 6 bases; junction bases outside the gene matches: 4. The V gene's germline CDR1 is MNHEY and CDR2 SMNVEV (reference sequence). CDR3 length equals 14 residues. In DNA, the CDR3 is TGTGCCAGCAGTCAGGGACAGGGGGCCAATGGCTACACCTTC. It translates to CASSQGQGANGYTF.

The chain combines TRBV27 with TRBJ2-5; 7 nucleotides agree with TRBD2. The ends lost 4 bases at V and 5 bases at J; junction bases unmatched: 4. This CDR3 contains 13 residues. Per the germline V gene, CDR1 is MNHEY and CDR2 is SMNVEV (reference sequence). CDR3: CASSYSGLETQYF. The CDR3 nucleotides are TGTGCCAGCAGTTATAGCGGGTTGGAGACCCAGTACTTC.

This chain's CDR3 is CAISPLGGTSGANVLTF. The CDR3 coding sequence is TGTGCCATCAGTCCCCTTGGGGGGACCTCTGGGGCCAACGTCCTGACTTTC. V is TRBV10-3 and J is TRBJ2-6; D perhaps matches TRBD2 (6 bases). In germline, CDR1 is ENHRY, CDR2 SYGVKD. The CDR3 runs to 17 residues. V was pared by 5 bases and J by 0 bases, with 14 bases between.

The V gene is TRBV11-2, the J gene TRBJ2-3; D is possibly TRBD2 (5 bases). The germline CDR1 and CDR2 sequences are SGHAT and FQNNGV. The CDR3 extends over 16 amino acids. The V end lost 1 base, the J end lost 3 bases, and 14 bases lay between the germline ends. CDR3 in amino acids: CASSLVRFRGTDTQYF. The CDR3 nucleotides are TGTGCCAGCAGCTTAGTTCGGTTCAGAGGGACAGATACGCAGTATTTT. The whole variable domain, filled in from reference TRBV11-2 and TRBJ2-3, reads EAGVAQSPRYKIIEKRQSVAFWCNPISGHATLYWYQQILGQGPKLLIQFQNNGVVDDSQLPKDRFSAERLKGVDSTLKIQPAKLEDSAVYLCASSLVRFRGTDTQYFGPGTRLTVL.

The chain links TRBV2 to TRBJ2-2, with 7 bases matching TRBD1. Trimming cost V 8 bases and J 0 bases; bases outside gene matches: 6. Germline V gives CDR1 SNHLY, CDR2 FYNNEI. This CDR3 has 15 residues. CDR3 amino acids: CASGRQGSNTGELFF. CDR3 nucleotide sequence: TGTGCCAGCGGGAGACAGGGATCGAACACCGGGGAGCTGTTTTTT.

The chain links TRBV9 to TRBJ2-3; 10 nucleotides match TRBD2. Germline lookup yields CDR1 SGDLS and CDR2 YYNGEE. This CDR3 comprises 19 residues. Trimming cost V 0 bases and J 5 bases; bases outside gene matches: 15. This chain's CDR3 is CASSVDVAGGRMVEDTQYF. The CDR3 region has the DNA TGTGCCAGCAGCGTAGATGTAGCGGGAGGACGCATGGTTGAAGATACGCAGTATTTT.

This chain connects TRBV5-1 to TRBJ2-3; perhaps TRBD2 as D (7 bases). Per the germline V gene, CDR1 is SGHRS and CDR2 is YFSETQ. V was trimmed by 1 base and J by 6 bases, leaving 15 bases between them. The CDR3 consists of 15 residues. The CDR3 region has the DNA TGCGCCAGCAGCTTGACAGGACTAGGGGGGGATACGCAGTATTTT. Its translation: CASSLTGLGGDTQYF.

This sequence joins TRBV11-3 and TRBJ2-6; D call uncertain. The germline V gene has CDR1 SGHNT and CDR2 YENEEA. V was cut by 1 base and J by 2 bases, with 6 bases left in between. The CDR3 length is 15 residues. The CDR3: CASSLGAAGANVLTF. The CDR3, as DNA: TGTGCCAGCAGCTTAGGGGCAGCTGGGGCCAACGTCCTGACTTTC.

In this sample, this clone turned up once. The chain carries TRBV7-3 and TRBJ2-1; TRBD2 agrees at 7 bases. The CDR3 sequence is 16 residues long. Germline CDR1 is SGHTA and CDR2 is FQGTGA. V shed 0 bases and J 7 bases; nucleotides not matched to a gene: 9. The CDR3 DNA sequence: TGTGCCAGCAGCTTAACGGCGGGGGTGGGCTCGAATGAGCAGTTCTTC. Protein sequence: CASSLTAGVGSNEQFF.

The gene calls are TRBV7-2 and TRBJ1-1; D call uncertain. Germline values: CDR1 SGHTA, CDR2 FQGNSA. The V and J ends lost 5 bases and 5 bases respectively, with 24 bases between them. The CDR3 contains 17 residues. CDR3 nucleotide sequence: TGTGCCAGCAGCGCGTATACTTTAACCGGGAGTGGGACTGAAGCTTTCTTT. Residues: CASSAYTLTGSGTEAFF.

The gene calls are TRBV9 and TRBJ1-1; no clear D gene. V was trimmed by 4 bases and J by 0 bases, leaving 10 bases between them. CDR3 length equals 14 residues. CDR1 and CDR2 (germline): SGDLS, YYNGEE. The CDR3 DNA reads TGTGCCAGCAGCTTTACCGGAGTGAACACTGAAGCTTTCTTT. It translates to CASSFTGVNTEAFF.

The chain couples TRBV7-7 to TRBJ2-2; TRBD1 matches at 9 bases. CDR1 SSHAT and CDR2 FNYEAQ come from the germline V gene (reference sequence). CDR3 length: 21 residues. The J segment lost 2 bases and the V segment lost 6 bases, leaving 22 bases of the junction unmatched. CDR3 sequence (DNA): TGTGCCAGCAGAACGAGTATCGGAGGACAGGGGAGATTAGTAAACACCGGGGAGCTGTTTTTT. Translating gives CASRTSIGGQGRLVNTGELFF.

The chain is built from TRBV7-8 and TRBJ1-2; D might be TRBD1 (5 bases). V shed 7 bases and J shed 7 bases, with 13 bases lying between them. CDR1 is SGHVS and CDR2 is FQNEAQ in the germline V gene. The CDR3 runs 12 residues. The CDR3 loop reads CASTRGGSGYTF. Written as DNA, the CDR3 is TGTGCCAGCACCCGGGGGGGTTCTGGCTACACCTTC.